Listed here is a single T cell receptor beta chain. The CDR3 sequence is 14 residues long. The J segment lost 8 bases and the V segment lost 6 bases, leaving 5 bases of the junction unmatched. CDR1 and CDR2 (germline): MNHEY, SMNVEV (reference sequence). Profiling relied on immunoSEQ multiplex PCR, and the TCRdb table lists in-frame clones only, not all of them. The data show 150,000 to 200,000 clones, with around 87% seen just once and just under 25% held by the top ten. This specimen belongs to a study of blood T cell repertoires in COVID-19. V and J are TRBV27 and TRBJ1-4; 11 bases match TRBD1. Sequencing was carried out using PBMCs or T cells enriched from blood (not recorded which). The sequence derives from a woman aged 40 to 50 in a cohort exposed to, infected with or recovered from COVID-19 (not recorded which). This CDR3 is CASSRTGGLEKLFF. CDR3 bases: TGTGCCAGCAGCCGGACAGGGGGCTTGGAAAAACTGTTTTTT.